These 7 T cell receptor beta chains were all obtained from the same sample, sequenced in a study of blood T cell repertoires in COVID-19. Method: immunoSEQ multiplex PCR; TCRdb's copy keeps in-frame clones and lacks some. Found here are around 310,000 clones, roughly 90% of them singletons; the top ten hold about 1%. The sequenced sample consisted of peripheral blood. The source is a woman aged 40 to 55 with COVID-19, enrolled during active disease.

The chain employs TRBV19 and TRBJ2-7; D might be TRBD2 (5 bases). CDR1 LNHDA and CDR2 SQIVND come from the germline V gene (reference sequence). V was cut by 8 bases and J by 5 bases, with 10 bases left in between. This CDR3 has 11 residues. DNA for the CDR3: TGTGCCAGTCGTTATAGCGACGAGCAGTACTTC. Translating gives CASRYSDEQYF.

Note on this clone: The final CDR3 position lacks the conserved phenylalanine or tryptophan, pointing to a likely read error. No DNA is shown, since the ends of the CDR3 on it are uncertain; the CDR3 is the one TCRdb lists. The rearrangement uses TRBV28 and TRBJ2-7; TRBD2 was called by the table and not checked on the DNA. Germline V lookup: CDR1 MDHEN, CDR2 SYDVKM. The CDR3 is 15 amino acids long, termini counted. CDR3 amino acids: CASSSSTGTSGGALI.

This chain links TRBV2 with TRBJ2-7; D possibly corresponds to TRBD1 (5 bases). This CDR3 is built from 13 residues. Germline V lookup: CDR1 SNHLY, CDR2 FYNNEI. Trimming pared 6 bases from V and 4 bases from J, leaving 13 bases between. The CDR3 sequence is CASRYRNAYEQYF. For the CDR3, the DNA is TGTGCCAGCAGATACAGGAATGCGTACGAGCAGTACTTC.

This clone was seen a few times. The chain has TRBV11-2 and TRBJ2-7, with a tentative D call TRBD1 (5 bases). The CDR3 contains 13 residues. Trimming removed 2 bases at V and 5 bases at J, with 10 bases between. Germline values: CDR1 SGHAT, CDR2 FQNNGV. The CDR3 DNA is TGTGCCAGCAGCTTAAACAGGCAGAACGAGCAGTACTTC. It yields the protein CASSLNRQNEQYF.

V is TRBV30 and J is TRBJ2-1, with 7 bases lining up with TRBD2. The CDR3 is 15 amino acids. The V segment lost 5 bases and the J segment 0 bases; nucleotides outside the gene matches: 7. Germline loops: CDR1 GTSNPN, CDR2 SVGIG (reference sequence). In DNA form, the CDR3 reads TGTGCCTGGGGGGCCGGGGGGTACTCCTACAATGAGCAGTTCTTC. This gives the protein CAWGAGGYSYNEQFF.

The chain has TRBV30 and TRBJ1-3, with TRBD1 matching 7 bases. CDR3 size: 13 residues. The V gene's germline CDR1 is GTSNPN and CDR2 SVGIG (reference sequence). Trimming at V came to 8 bases and at J to 0 bases, leaving 4 bases not matched to a gene. The CDR3 protein is CATTGLSGNTIYF. The CDR3 bases are TGTGCCACGACAGGGCTCTCTGGAAACACCATATATTTT. Supplemented by reference TRBV30 and TRBJ1-3, the full variable domain reads SQTIHQWPATLVQPVGSPLSLECTVEGTSNPNLYWYRQAAGRGLQLLFYSVGIGQISSEVPQNLSASRPQDRQFILSSKKLLLSDSGFYLCATTGLSGNTIYFGEGSWLTVV.

This clone was seen once. The CDR3 sequence is CASRTGPNTEAFF. The DNA for the CDR3 is TGTGCCAGCAGGACAGGTCCGAACACTGAAGCTTTCTTT. The rearrangement uses TRBV28 and TRBJ1-1; weak D call: TRBD1 (6 bases). The CDR3 is 13 amino acids. Germline-derived CDR1 and CDR2 are MDHEN and SYDVKM. V lost 6 bases to trimming and J lost 1 base, with 9 bases between them.